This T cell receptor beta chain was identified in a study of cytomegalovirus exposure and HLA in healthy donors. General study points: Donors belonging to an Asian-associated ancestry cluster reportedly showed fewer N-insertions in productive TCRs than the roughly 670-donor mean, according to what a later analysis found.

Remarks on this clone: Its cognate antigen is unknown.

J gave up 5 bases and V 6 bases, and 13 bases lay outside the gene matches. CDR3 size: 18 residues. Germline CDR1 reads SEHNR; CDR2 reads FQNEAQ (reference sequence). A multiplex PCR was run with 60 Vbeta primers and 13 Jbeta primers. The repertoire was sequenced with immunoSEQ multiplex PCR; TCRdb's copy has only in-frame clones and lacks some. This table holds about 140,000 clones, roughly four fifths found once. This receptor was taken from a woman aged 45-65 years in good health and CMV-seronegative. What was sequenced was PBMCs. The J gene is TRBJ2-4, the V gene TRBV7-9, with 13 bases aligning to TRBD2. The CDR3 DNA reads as TGTGCCAGCAGACACCCTTCAACCGGGACTAGCGGGGAAAACATTCAGTACTTC. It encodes CASRHPSTGTSGENIQYF.